The source of this T cell receptor (beta chain) is a study of blood T cell repertoires in COVID-19. For the study at large: The United States, Italy and Spain provided the acute and convalescent COVID-19 samples. T cells, B-cell-depleted T cells, or PBMCs supplied cDNA or gDNA.

Germline V gene sequence: CDR1 SNHLY, CDR2 FYNNEI. The CDR3 is made up of 14 amino acids. Between the trimmed V and J ends, which lost 6 bases and 1 base, there was a span of 10 bases. Here immunoSEQ multiplex PCR was the method, and the copy in TCRdb shows in-frame clones only, minus some. The sample yields some 190,000 clones, around 88% seen once. Sequencing was done on a sample of peripheral blood. This chain joins TRBV2 and TRBJ2-4; D is ambiguous. This clonotype was obtained from a man younger than 35 with active or convalescent COVID-19. The CDR3 loop reads CASSQSAAKNIQYF. The CDR3 coding sequence is TGTGCCAGCAGCCAATCAGCGGCCAAAAACATTCAGTACTTC.